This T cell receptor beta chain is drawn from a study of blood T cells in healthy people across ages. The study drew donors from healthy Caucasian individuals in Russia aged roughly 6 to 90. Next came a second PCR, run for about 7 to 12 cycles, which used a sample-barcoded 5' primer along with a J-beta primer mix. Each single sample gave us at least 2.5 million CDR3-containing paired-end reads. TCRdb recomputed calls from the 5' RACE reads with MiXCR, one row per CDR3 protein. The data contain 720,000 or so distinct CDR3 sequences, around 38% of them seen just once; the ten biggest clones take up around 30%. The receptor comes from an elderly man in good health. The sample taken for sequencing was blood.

CDR3 amino acids: CATSSHQGPGETQYF. In DNA form, the CDR3 reads TGTGCCACCAGCAGTCACCAGGGGCCTGGGGAGACCCAGTACTTC. This chain connects TRBV15 to TRBJ2-5, with a weak D call TRBD1 (6 bases). Germline CDR1 and CDR2: LNHNV and YYDKDF (reference sequence). The CDR3 is 15 residues long. V lost 3 bases to trimming and J lost 5 bases, with 16 bases between them.